Sequencing of this T cell receptor (beta chain) was carried out in a study of cytomegalovirus exposure and HLA in healthy donors. Study at large: Within the Caucasian-associated ancestry cluster were 81% of the 398 genotyped donors.

Unrecorded immune exposure was likely among donors, who were nominally healthy when sampled. The CDR3 contains 21 residues. Unmatched junction bases numbered 17, after V lost 1 base and J lost 0 bases. Germline V gene lookup returns CDR1 SGHVS and CDR2 FNYEAQ. PCR primers comprised 60 Vbeta and 13 Jbeta primers. The assay was immunoSEQ multiplex PCR, and TCRdb's table has in-frame clones only and misses some. This table has 100,000 or so clones, around three quarters appearing once. The chain employs TRBV7-6 and TRBJ1-3; TRBD1 matches at 8 bases. The clonotype was recovered from a female donor in good health and CMV-seropositive. The sample taken for sequencing was PBMCs. CDR3 in amino acids: CASSLEAAGTGRINSGNTIYF. CDR3 nucleotides: TGTGCCAGCAGCTTAGAGGCTGCCGGGACAGGCCGCATCAACTCTGGAAACACCATATATTTT.